Listed here are 14 T cell receptor beta chains from one sample, sequenced in a study of blood T cells in healthy people across ages. Using a J-beta primer mix together with a sample-barcoded 5' primer, a second PCR was run for about 7 to 12 cycles. Each CDR3 protein is one row after TCRdb ran MiXCR on the 5' RACE reads. Seen here are about 970,000 distinct CDR3 sequences, roughly 51% observed once, and the top ten hold 20% to 25%. The sequenced sample consisted of blood. These receptor sequences come from a woman aged 60-70 years in good health.

Remarks on this clonotype: A read error may be the cause here, since a much bigger clone is one base away. CDR3 in DNA: TGTGCCAGCAGTTCGACCAGCTCCTACGATGAGCAGTTCTTC. This translates into CASSSTSSYDEQFF. The chain uses TRBV27 and TRBJ2-1, with unresolved D. Germline CDR1 is MNHEY and CDR2 is SMNVEV (reference sequence). The CDR3 is made up of 14 amino acids.

This clonotype was recorded only once. This chain links TRBV27 with TRBJ1-2; 8 positions agree with TRBD1. CDR1 and CDR2 (germline): MNHEY, SMNVEV (reference sequence). This CDR3 is built from 16 residues. The trim removed 5 bases at V and 4 bases at J, leaving 12 bases unmatched. CDR3 region: CASSPLGQGVPYGYTF. The CDR3, as DNA: TGTGCCAGCAGTCCCCTAGGACAGGGTGTCCCCTATGGCTACACCTTC.

This clonotype was seen just once. V is TRBV4-2 and J is TRBJ2-1; TRBD2 aligns across 13 bases. V dropped 4 bases and J dropped 6; count of bases not matched to a gene: 6. The CDR3 totals 16 residues. The germline CDR1 and CDR2 sequences are LGHNA and YNFKEQ. The CDR3 nucleotides read TGTGCCAGCAGCCCGAGGACTAGCGGGAGCATCAATGAGCAGTTCTTC. Translation: CASSPRTSGSINEQFF.

The rearrangement links TRBV4-2 to TRBJ2-4; the match to TRBD2 covers 9 bases. The germline V gene encodes CDR1 LGHNA and CDR2 YNFKEQ. J was trimmed by 2 bases and V by 0 bases; bases with no gene match: 8. This CDR3 contains 18 residues. The DNA for the CDR3 is TGTGCCAGCAGCCAAGAAGCTCCGGGACTAGCCTCCAAAAACATTCAGTACTTC. Protein: CASSQEAPGLASKNIQYF.

The gene calls are TRBV7-6 and TRBJ2-7; D gene uncertain. CDR3 length equals 12 residues. CDR1 is SGHVS and CDR2 is FNYEAQ in the germline V gene. V was pared by 5 bases and J by 6 bases, with 11 bases between. CDR3 amino acids: CASSKEVGEQYF. CDR3 nucleotide sequence: TGTGCCAGCAGCAAAGAGGTCGGCGAGCAGTACTTC. The full variable domain, with the rest looked up from reference TRBV7-6 and TRBJ2-7, is GAGVSQSPRYKVTKRGQDVALRCDPISGHVSLYWYRQALGQGPEFLTYFNYEAQQDKSGLPNDRFSAERPEGSISTLTIQRTEQRDSAMYRCASSKEVGEQYFGPGTRLTVT.

This clonotype was counted many times. The chain joins TRBV28 to TRBJ1-1; TRBD1 is a possible D gene (6 bases). The CDR3 spans 13 residues. The germline V and J ends were trimmed by 2 bases and 6 bases, with 10 bases remaining between them. In germline, CDR1 is MDHEN, CDR2 SYDVKM. In DNA form, the CDR3 reads TGTGCCAGCAGTTTAAGGGGGACTTCTGAAGCTTTCTTT. It codes for CASSLRGTSEAFF.

The chain recombines TRBV30 with TRBJ2-3; possibly TRBD2 for D (5 bases). V was cut by 5 bases and J by 0 bases, with 15 bases left in between. Germline assignment: CDR1 GTSNPN and CDR2 SVGIG (reference sequence). There are 15 residues in the CDR3. The CDR3 sequence is CAWRTFSQSTDTQYF. In DNA form, the CDR3 reads TGTGCCTGGCGGACTTTCAGCCAAAGCACAGATACGCAGTATTTT.

This clonotype turned up a few times. This chain links TRBV2 with TRBJ2-5; D perhaps matches TRBD1 (6 bases). The J call is doubtful: the DNA matches TRBJ2-7 better. Germline lookup yields CDR1 SNHLY and CDR2 FYNNEI. The CDR3 has 13 amino acids. The CDR3 spells CASSGGQIYEQYF. In nucleotides, the CDR3 is TGTGCCAGCAGTGGCGGACAGATCTACGAGCAGTACTTC.

V and J are TRBV5-6 and TRBJ2-1; perhaps TRBD2 as D (7 bases). The CDR3 spans 18 residues. Trimming removed 2 bases at V and 2 bases at J, with 20 bases between. Germline lookup yields CDR1 SGHDT and CDR2 YYEEEE. The CDR3 coding sequence is TGTGCCAGCAGCTTATCGGGGGGCGCCGGAGTAGCCTACAATGAGCAGTTCTTC. Translation: CASSLSGGAGVAYNEQFF.

The chain links TRBV6-1 to TRBJ2-1, with D possibly matching TRBD2 (5 bases). V gave up 8 bases and J gave up 6 bases, with 14 bases separating them. The V gene's germline CDR1 is MNHNS and CDR2 SASEGT. The CDR3 extends over 13 amino acids. CDR3 coding DNA: TGTGCCAGCGGCACCGGAGAGGGCAATGAGCAGTTCTTC. It encodes CASGTGEGNEQFF.

The rearrangement joins TRBV9 to TRBJ1-2; possible D gene TRBD1, 5 bases. Germline CDR1 is SGDLS and CDR2 is YYNGEE. Between the trimmed V and J ends, which lost 4 bases and 7 bases, there was a span of 20 bases. CDR3 length: 15 amino acids. CDR3 sequence reads: CASSPRQPSAGGYTF. The CDR3 DNA is TGTGCCAGCAGCCCCCGACAGCCATCAGCGGGTGGCTACACCTTC. The full variable domain, with the rest looked up from reference TRBV9 and TRBJ1-2, is DSGVTQTPKHLITATGQRVTLRCSPRSGDLSVYWYQQSLDQGLQFLIQYYNGEERAKGNILERFSAQQFPDLHSELNLSSLELGDSALYFCASSPRQPSAGGYTFGSGTRLTVV.

The chain is built from TRBV20-1 and TRBJ2-6; no clear D. V was cut by 5 bases and J by 1 base, with 6 bases left in between. In germline, CDR1 is DFQATT, CDR2 SNEGSKA (reference sequence). The CDR3 spans 13 residues. CDR3 sequence reads: CSAPSSGANVLTF. Here the CDR3 DNA reads TGCAGTGCTCCATCGTCTGGGGCCAACGTCCTGACTTTC.

V usage is TRBV11-1 and J usage is TRBJ2-5; D may be TRBD2 (6 bases). Germline loops: CDR1 SGHAT, CDR2 FQDESV (reference sequence). This CDR3 region has 15 residues. V was cut by 3 bases and J by 11 bases, with 22 bases left in between. CDR3 bases: TGTGCCAGCAGCTTGGAGGGGCCCGGGGATGGGGAGCAGTACTTC. Translation: CASSLEGPGDGEQYF.

This clonotype turned up a few times. This chain connects TRBV20-1 to TRBJ1-5, with TRBD1 as a possible D gene (5 bases). The CDR3 sequence is 15 residues long. With 1 base removed from V and 6 bases from J, the gap between germline ends came to 16 bases. Germline CDR1 reads DFQATT; CDR2 reads SNEGSKA (reference sequence). In DNA, the CDR3 is TGCAGTGCTAGAGTGGACATCCGCCGAGGTCAGCCCCAGCATTTT. As protein: CSARVDIRRGQPQHF.